A selection of T cell receptor beta chains follows, all from one sample in a study of a mutant IDH1 vaccine in newly diagnosed glioma. Repertoires were generated with immunoSEQ multiplex PCR, while TCRdb's copy carries only in-frame clones and drops some. The sample contains approximately 45,000 clones, around 90% of which appear only once. The antigens of these receptors remain unknown. The sample consisted of PBMCs, taken from a glioma patient whose treatment included an IDH1 peptide vaccine. The receptors here all came from a woman between 35 and 50 years old with glioma. The CDR3 runs from the conserved cysteine through the conserved F or W. The D gene is left open where the match is weak.

TRBV7-2,TRBD1,TRBJ2-7,CASSLGRGRYEQYF,TGTGCCAGCAGCTTAGGCAGGGGGCGCTACGAGCAGTACTTC
TRBV19,.,TRBJ1-6,CASSIVGVGSPLHF,TGTGCCAGTAGTATCGTAGGGGTCGGGTCACCCCTCCACTTT
TRBV2,TRBD2,TRBJ2-1,CASRGTSGGSVEQFF,TGTGCCAGCAGGGGGACTAGCGGGGGTTCTGTGGAGCAGTTCTTC
TRBV7-9,.,TRBJ1-1,CASSLFVGMNTEAFF,TGTGCCAGCAGCTTATTCGTCGGTATGAACACTGAAGCTTTCTTT
TRBV10-2,TRBD2,TRBJ2-3,CASSRAPGLAGFTDTQYF,TGCGCCAGCAGCCGCGCCCCGGGACTAGCGGGGTTCACAGATACGCAGTATTTT
TRBV7-9,.,TRBJ2-1,CASSSTEQGRTYNEQFF,TGTGCCAGCAGCTCCACTGAACAGGGTAGGACCTACAATGAGCAGTTCTTC
TRBV9,TRBD1,TRBJ2-1,CASSVGWLDRVTHNEQFF,TGTGCCAGCAGCGTAGGATGGTTGGACAGGGTCACACACAATGAGCAGTTCTTC
TRBV5-6,.,TRBJ1-6,CASSFGGPSPLHF,TGTGCCAGCAGTTTCGGAGGGCCTTCACCCCTCCACTTT
TRBV28,.,TRBJ2-2,CAITTATGELFF,TGTGCCATCACGACTGCGACCGGGGAGCTGTTTTTT
TRBV4-3,.,TRBJ1-1,CASSQGGGDTEAFF,TGCGCCAGCAGCCAAGGGGGTGGTGACACTGAAGCTTTCTTT
TRBV6-6,.,TRBJ1-5,CASRLPYGPSNQPQHF,TGTGCCAGCAGACTCCCATATGGACCGAGCAATCAGCCCCAGCATTTT
TRBV7-2,.,TRBJ1-3,CASSLTYTGDTIYF,TGTGCCAGCAGCTTAACATACACGGGAGACACCATATATTTT
TRBV4-1,.,TRBJ2-1,CASSQGDNEQFF,TGCGCCAGCAGCCAAGGGGACAATGAGCAGTTCTTC
TRBV28,.,TRBJ1-4,CASRDSLATNEKLFF,TGTGCCAGCAGAGACAGCCTTGCAACTAATGAAAAACTGTTTTTT
TRBV30,.,TRBJ1-4,CAWSRVPTNEKLFF,TGTGCCTGGAGCCGAGTCCCAACTAATGAAAAACTGTTTTTT
TRBV2,.,TRBJ1-5,CASSEGPANQPQHF,TGTGCCAGCAGTGAGGGGCCGGCCAATCAGCCCCAGCATTTT
TRBV28,.,TRBJ1-4,CATPQGPKSEKLFF,TGTGCCACCCCTCAAGGCCCAAAGTCAGAAAAACTGTTTTTT
TRBV6-5,.,TRBJ1-2,CASSYSSVGDGYTF,TGTGCCAGCAGTTACTCGTCGGTAGGAGATGGCTACACCTTC